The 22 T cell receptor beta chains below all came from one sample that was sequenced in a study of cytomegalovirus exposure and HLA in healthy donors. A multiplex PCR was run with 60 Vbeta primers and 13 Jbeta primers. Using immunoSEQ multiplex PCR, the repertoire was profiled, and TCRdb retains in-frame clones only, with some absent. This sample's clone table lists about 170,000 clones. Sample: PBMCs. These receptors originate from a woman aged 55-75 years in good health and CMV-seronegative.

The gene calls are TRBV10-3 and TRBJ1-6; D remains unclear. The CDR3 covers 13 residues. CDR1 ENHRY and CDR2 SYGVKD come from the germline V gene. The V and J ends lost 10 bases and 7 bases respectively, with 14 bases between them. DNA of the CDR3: TGTGCCAGCACCGGGAGCGACAATTCACCCCTCCACTTT. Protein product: CASTGSDNSPLHF.

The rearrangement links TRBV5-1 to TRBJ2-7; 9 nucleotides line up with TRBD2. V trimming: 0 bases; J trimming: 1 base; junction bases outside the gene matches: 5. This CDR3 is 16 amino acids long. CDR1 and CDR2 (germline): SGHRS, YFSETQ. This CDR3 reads CASSLAAGGTSYEQYF. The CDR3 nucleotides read TGCGCCAGCAGCTTGGCGGCGGGAGGGACTTCCTACGAGCAGTACTTC. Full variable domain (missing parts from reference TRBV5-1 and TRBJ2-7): KAGVTQTPRYLIKTRGQQVTLSCSPISGHRSVSWYQQTPGQGLQFLFEYFSETQRNKGNFPGRFSGRQFSNSRSEMNVSTLELGDSALYLCASSLAAGGTSYEQYFGPGTRLTVT.

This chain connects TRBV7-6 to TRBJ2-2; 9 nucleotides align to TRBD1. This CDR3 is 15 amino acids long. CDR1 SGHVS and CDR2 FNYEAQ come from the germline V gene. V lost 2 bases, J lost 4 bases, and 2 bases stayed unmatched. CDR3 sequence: CASSLTGGGTGELFF. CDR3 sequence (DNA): TGTGCCAGCAGCTTAACAGGGGGCGGCACCGGGGAGCTGTTTTTT.

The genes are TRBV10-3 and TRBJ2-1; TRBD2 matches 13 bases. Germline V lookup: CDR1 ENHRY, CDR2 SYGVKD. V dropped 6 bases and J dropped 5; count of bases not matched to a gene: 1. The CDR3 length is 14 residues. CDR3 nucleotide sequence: TGTGCCATCAGAGGACTAGCGGGGGACAATGAGCAGTTCTTC. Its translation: CAIRGLAGDNEQFF.

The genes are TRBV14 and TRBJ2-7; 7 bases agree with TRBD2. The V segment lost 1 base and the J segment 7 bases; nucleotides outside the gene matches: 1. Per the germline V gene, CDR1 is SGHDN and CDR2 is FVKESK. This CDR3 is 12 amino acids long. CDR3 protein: CASSQVLAEQYF. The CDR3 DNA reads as TGTGCCAGCAGCCAAGTACTAGCGGAGCAGTACTTC.

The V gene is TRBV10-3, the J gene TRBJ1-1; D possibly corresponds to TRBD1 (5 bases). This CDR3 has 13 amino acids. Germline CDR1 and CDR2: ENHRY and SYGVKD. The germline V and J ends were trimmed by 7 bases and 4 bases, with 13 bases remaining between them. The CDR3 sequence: CAIMLEGSTEAFF. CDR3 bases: TGTGCCATCATGCTGGAGGGGAGCACTGAAGCTTTCTTT.

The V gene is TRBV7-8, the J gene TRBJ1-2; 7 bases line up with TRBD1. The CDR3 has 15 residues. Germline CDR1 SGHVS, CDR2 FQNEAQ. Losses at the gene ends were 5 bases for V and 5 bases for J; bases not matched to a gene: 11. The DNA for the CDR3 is TGTGCCAGCAGCCTTAAACAGGGGCCAGAGTATGGCTACACCTTC. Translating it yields CASSLKQGPEYGYTF.

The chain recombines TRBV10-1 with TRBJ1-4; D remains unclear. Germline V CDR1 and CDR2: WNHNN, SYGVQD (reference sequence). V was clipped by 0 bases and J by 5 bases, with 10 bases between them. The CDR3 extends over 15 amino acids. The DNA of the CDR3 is TGCGCCAGCAGTGAGTCGGGGAGCGCAAATGAAAAACTGTTTTTT. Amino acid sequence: CASSESGSANEKLFF.

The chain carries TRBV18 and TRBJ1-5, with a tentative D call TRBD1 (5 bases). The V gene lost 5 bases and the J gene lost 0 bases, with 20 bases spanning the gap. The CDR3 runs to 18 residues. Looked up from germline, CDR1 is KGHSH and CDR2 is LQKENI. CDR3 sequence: CASSDTAHRSYSNQPQHF. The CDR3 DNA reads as TGTGCCAGCTCAGACACCGCCCACAGGTCATATAGCAATCAGCCCCAGCATTTT.

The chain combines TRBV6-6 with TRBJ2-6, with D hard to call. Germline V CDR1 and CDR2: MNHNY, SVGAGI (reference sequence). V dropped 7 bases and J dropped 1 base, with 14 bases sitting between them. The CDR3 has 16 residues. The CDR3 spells CASTSKHTSGANVLTF. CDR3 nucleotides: TGTGCCAGCACCTCAAAACACACATCTGGGGCCAACGTCCTGACTTTC.

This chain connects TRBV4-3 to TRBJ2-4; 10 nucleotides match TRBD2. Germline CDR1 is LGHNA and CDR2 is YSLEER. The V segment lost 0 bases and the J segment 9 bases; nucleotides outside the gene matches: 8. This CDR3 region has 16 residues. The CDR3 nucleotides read TGCGCCAGCAGCCAAGATATAGCGGGGGGCCGGGGCATTCAGTACTTC. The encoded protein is CASSQDIAGGRGIQYF.

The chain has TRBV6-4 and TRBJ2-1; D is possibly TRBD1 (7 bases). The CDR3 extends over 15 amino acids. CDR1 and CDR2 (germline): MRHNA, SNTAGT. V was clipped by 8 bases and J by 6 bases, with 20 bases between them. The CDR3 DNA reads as TGTGCCAGCCGACGTCAGGGGGGAATGGGCAATGAGCAGTTCTTC. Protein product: CASRRQGGMGNEQFF.

CDR3 residues: CASSYLNSGTREKLFF. The CDR3 nucleotides read TGTGCCAGCAGTTACCTAAACTCCGGGACACGGGAAAAACTGTTTTTT. The chain employs TRBV7-8 and TRBJ1-4, with a weak D call TRBD1 (6 bases). Trimming stripped 6 bases from V and 8 bases from J, with 22 bases between. Germline V lookup: CDR1 SGHVS, CDR2 FQNEAQ. The CDR3 extends over 16 amino acids.

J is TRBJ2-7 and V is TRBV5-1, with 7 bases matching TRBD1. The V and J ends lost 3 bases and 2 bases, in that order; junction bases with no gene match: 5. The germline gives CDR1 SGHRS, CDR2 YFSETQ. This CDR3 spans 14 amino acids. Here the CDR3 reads CASSSRQGPYEQYF. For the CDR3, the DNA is TGCGCCAGCAGCTCCCGACAGGGACCCTACGAGCAGTACTTC.

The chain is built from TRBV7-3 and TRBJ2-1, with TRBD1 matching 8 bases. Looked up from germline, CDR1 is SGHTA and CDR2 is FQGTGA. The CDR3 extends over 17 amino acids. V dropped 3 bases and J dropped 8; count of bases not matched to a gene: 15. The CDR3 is CASSFLPRDRPGDEQFF. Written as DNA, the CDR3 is TGTGCCAGCAGCTTTCTCCCCCGGGACAGGCCGGGGGATGAGCAGTTCTTC.

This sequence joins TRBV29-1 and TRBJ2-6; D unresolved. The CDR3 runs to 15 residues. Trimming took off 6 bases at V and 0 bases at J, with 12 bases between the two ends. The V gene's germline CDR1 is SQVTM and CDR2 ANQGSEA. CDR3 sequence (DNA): TGCAGCGTGTCCGGGTCGGGCTCTGGGGCCAACGTCCTGACTTTC. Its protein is CSVSGSGSGANVLTF.

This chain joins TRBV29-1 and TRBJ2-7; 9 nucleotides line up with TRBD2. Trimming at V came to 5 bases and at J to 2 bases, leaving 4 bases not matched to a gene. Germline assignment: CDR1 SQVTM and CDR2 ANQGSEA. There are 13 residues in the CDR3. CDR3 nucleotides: TGCAGCGTTATCCTAGCGGGAACCTACGAGCAGTACTTC. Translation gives CSVILAGTYEQYF.

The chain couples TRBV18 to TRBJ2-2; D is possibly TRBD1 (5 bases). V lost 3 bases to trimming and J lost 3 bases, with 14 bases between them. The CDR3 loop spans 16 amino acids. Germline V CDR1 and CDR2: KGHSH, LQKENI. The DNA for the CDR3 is TGTGCCAGCTCACCTCTGACTGACAGCTACACCGGGGAGCTGTTTTTT. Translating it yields CASSPLTDSYTGELFF.

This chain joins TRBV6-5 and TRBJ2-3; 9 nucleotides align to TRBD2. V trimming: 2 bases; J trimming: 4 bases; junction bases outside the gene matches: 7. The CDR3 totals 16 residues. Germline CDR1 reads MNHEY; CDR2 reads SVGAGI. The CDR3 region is CASSYTGGGGADTQYF. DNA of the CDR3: TGTGCCAGCAGTTACACGGGTGGCGGGGGGGCAGATACGCAGTATTTT.

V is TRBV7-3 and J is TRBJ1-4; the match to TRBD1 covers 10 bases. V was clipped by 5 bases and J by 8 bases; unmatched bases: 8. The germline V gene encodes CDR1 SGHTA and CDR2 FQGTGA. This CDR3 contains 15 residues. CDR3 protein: CASSPDRGPSEKLFF. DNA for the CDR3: TGTGCCAGCAGCCCCGACAGGGGGCCTTCGGAAAAACTGTTTTTT.

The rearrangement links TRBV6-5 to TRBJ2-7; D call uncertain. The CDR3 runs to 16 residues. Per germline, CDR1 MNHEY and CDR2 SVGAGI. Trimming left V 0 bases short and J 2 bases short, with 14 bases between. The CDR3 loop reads CASSYSRGNIPYEQYF. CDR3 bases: TGTGCCAGCAGTTACTCCAGAGGTAACATTCCCTACGAGCAGTACTTC.

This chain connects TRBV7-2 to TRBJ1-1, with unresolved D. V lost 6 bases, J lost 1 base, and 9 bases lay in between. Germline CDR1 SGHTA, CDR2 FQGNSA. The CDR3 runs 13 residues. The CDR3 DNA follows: TGTGCCAGCAGTCGGGATTCGAACACTGAAGCTTTCTTT. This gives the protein CASSRDSNTEAFF.